Listed below are T cell receptor beta chains from one sample, sequenced in a study of T cell responses to AZD1222 COVID-19 vaccine. The protocol was immunoSEQ multiplex PCR, while the TCRdb copy is restricted to in-frame clones and leaves out a portion. Of 120,000 or so clones in the sample, approximately 85% were seen once. The sample was peripheral blood, taken on day 0 of AZD1222 vaccination. Receptors were obtained from an adult in good health. Each CDR3 is given with its conserved first and last residue. D genes are given only for firm matches. Size tells how often a clone was seen (once, few, many) or the class of an expanded clone, and some rows leave it out.

>-|-|15|TRBJ1-5|TRBV5-1
TGCGCCAGCAGCCCGGGGGGCAGGGCGGATCAGCCCCAGCATTTT
CASSPGGRADQPQHF
>-|-|12|TRBJ2-3|TRBV2
TGTGCCAGCAGTTTATACTCCGATACGCAGTATTTT
CASSLYSDTQYF
>few|-|12|TRBJ1-6|TRBV2
TGTGCCAGCAGTCAGGGGACCTCCACCCTCCACTTT
CASSQGTSTLHF
>once|-|17|TRBJ1-1|TRBV19
TGTGCCAGTAGTATAGATCCCCGGAGGGTATCGAACACTGAAGCTTTCTTT
CASSIDPRRVSNTEAFF
>-|-|11|TRBJ1-2|TRBV29-1
TGCAGCGTTGTTCAGGGCCCTGGCTACACCTTC
CSVVQGPGYTF
>-|-|16|TRBJ2-2|TRBV7-8
TGTGCCAGCAGCATCCGGGACGGAATCTCGACCGGGGAGCTGTTTTTT
CASSIRDGISTGELFF
>few|TRBD2|16|TRBJ2-3|TRBV6-2/TRBV6-3
TGTGCCAGCAGCCCTCTTCCTAGCGGGGGGGCAGATACGCAGTATTTT
CASSPLPSGGADTQYF
>few|TRBD1|17|TRBJ1-1|TRBV19
TGTGCCAGTAGCTCCGGTCGACAGGGTCGGATGAACACTGAAGCTTTCTTT
CASSSGRQGRMNTEAFF
>-|-|15|TRBJ1-5|TRBV4-2
TGTGCCAGCAGCCAAGATCGGCGGGAGGGACAGCCCCAGCATTTT
CASSQDRREGQPQHF
>-|-|11|TRBJ2-5|TRBV7-9
TGTGCCAGCAGCTTAGCCCAACATTCATACTTC
CASSLAQHSYF
>-|-|14|TRBJ1-4|TRBV28
TGTGCCAGCAGTGAACAGGGAAGGAAGGAAAAACTGTTTTTT
CASSEQGRKEKLFF
>few|TRBD2|16|TRBJ2-2|TRBV9
TGTGCCAGCTCCCCTACTAGCGGGGGACTCACCGGGGAGCTGTTTTTT
CASSPTSGGLTGELFF
>-|-|18|TRBJ2-5|TRBV19
TGTGCCAGTAGTAGTTTAGGACAGACGAGACTTTACCCAGAGACCCAGTACTTC
CASSSLGQTRLYPETQYF
>-|-|14|TRBJ2-2|TRBV11-3
TGTGCCAGCAGCTTAGTGGTGGGTTCCGGGGAGCTGTTTTTT
CASSLVVGSGELFF
>-|TRBD1|15|TRBJ1-5|TRBV6-2/TRBV6-3
TGTGCCAGCAGCCGAATGGGACAGGGGCATCAGCCCCAGCATTTT
CASSRMGQGHQPQHF
>-|-|12|TRBJ1-1|TRBV29-1
TGCAGCGAAAAGGCTCTGGGTACTGAAGCTTTCTTT
CSEKALGTEAFF
>-|TRBD1|13|TRBJ2-7|TRBV28
TGTGCCAGCAGAACGACAGGGCCCTACGAGCAGTACTTC
CASRTTGPYEQYF
>-|-|15|TRBJ2-3|TRBV5-1
TGCGCCAGCAGCACGCCCGGCCGGTTTACAGATACGCAGTATTTT
CASSTPGRFTDTQYF
>once|-|14|TRBJ1-5|TRBV5-1
TGCGCCAGCAGCTTCGCAGGGGACAATCAGCCCCAGCATTTT
CASSFAGDNQPQHF
>-|TRBD1|16|TRBJ1-2|TRBV6-5
TGTGCCAGCAGTTCCTTGTCCGACAGGGCCCGCTATGGCTACACCTTC
CASSSLSDRARYGYTF
>-|TRBD1|14|TRBJ1-2|TRBV6-6
TGTGCCAGCAACCACAGACAGGGCCGGGATGGCTACACCTTC
CASNHRQGRDGYTF
>once|-|11|TRBJ1-2|TRBV20-1
TGCAGTGCTGACAGGAGGTATGGCTACACCTTC
CSADRRYGYTF
>-|-|15|TRBJ1-2|TRBV30
TGTGCCTGGAGTGTACTGGGGCCCACTAACTATGGCTACACCTTC
CAWSVLGPTNYGYTF
>-|-|14|TRBJ1-5|TRBV30
TGTGCCTGGAGTGCCTCCCCAGCTGGGGAGCCCCAGCATTTT
CAWSASPAGEPQHF
>-|-|13|TRBJ1-5|TRBV6-2/TRBV6-3
TGTGCCAGCAGTTACCCCCCCCCGCAGCCCCAGCATTTT
CASSYPPPQPQHF
>many|TRBD2|14|TRBJ2-7|TRBV6-5
TGTGCCAGCAGTTATGCGACTAGCGCCTACGAGCAGTACTTC
CASSYATSAYEQYF
>-|-|16|TRBJ1-1|TRBV5-1
TGCGCCAGCAGCCTGAGGCCTGATCTGGAGGGCACTGAAGCTTTCTTT
CASSLRPDLEGTEAFF
>-|TRBD1|16|TRBJ1-2|TRBV10-3
TGTGCCATCAGTGACCAGGACAGGGCTACTCCCTATGGCTACACCTTC
CAISDQDRATPYGYTF
>-|-|14|TRBJ1-6|TRBV6-5
TGTGCCAGCAGTTACGGGACGGGGAATTCACCCCTCCACTTT
CASSYGTGNSPLHF
>-|TRBD1|15|TRBJ2-1|TRBV11-2
TGTGCCAGCAGCTTAGGAACAGGGGGCGGGAATGAGCAGTTCTTC
CASSLGTGGGNEQFF
>-|TRBD1|12|TRBJ1-3|TRBV27
TGTGCCAGCTCCAGGACAGGAGACACCATATATTTT
CASSRTGDTIYF
>-|TRBD1|15|TRBJ1-1|TRBV7-6
TGTGCCAGCAGCAGCCGGGACAGGGGTCACACTGAAGCTTTCTTT
CASSSRDRGHTEAFF
>few|TRBD1|14|TRBJ1-4|TRBV6-1
TGTGCCAGCAGTGAAAACAGGGGAGATGAAAAACTGTTTTTT
CASSENRGDEKLFF
>-|TRBD1|16|TRBJ1-3|TRBV5-1
TGCGCCAGCAGCTTGGGACAGGGGGCTATTGGAAACACCATATATTTT
CASSLGQGAIGNTIYF
>-|-|15|TRBJ2-3|TRBV6-5
TGTGCCAGCAGTAACCGGGATCTGGGCACAGATACGCAGTATTTT
CASSNRDLGTDTQYF
>-|-|16|TRBJ2-1|TRBV11-3
TGTGCCAGCAGCTTAGGAATCTACCGGGAAGACAATGAGCAGTTCTTC
CASSLGIYREDNEQFF
>-|-|16|TRBJ2-3|TRBV27
TGTGCCAGCAGGTTGAACCGGGCCCTGGGCACAGATACGCAGTATTTT
CASRLNRALGTDTQYF
>-|TRBD1|17|TRBJ1-1|TRBV27
TGTGCCAGCACCTCAGGGGGGACAGGGGGTTCGAACACTGAAGCTTTCTTT
CASTSGGTGGSNTEAFF
>-|-|15|TRBJ1-6|TRBV7-2
TGTGCCAGCAGCTTAAGGGCGGTGGTCCCATCACCCCTCCACTTT
CASSLRAVVPSPLHF
>-|TRBD2|16|TRBJ2-4|TRBV30
TGTGCCTGGGGACGAGGGACTAGCGGTTCACGAAACATTCAGTACTTC
CAWGRGTSGSRNIQYF
>-|TRBD2|16|TRBJ2-3|TRBV18
TGTGCCAGCTCACCAAGGCGCGGGGGATACACAGATACGCAGTATTTT
CASSPRRGGYTDTQYF
>-|-|14|TRBJ1-1|TRBV27
TGTGCCAGCAGTTTATCCCAGGGGCGGACTGAAGCTTTCTTT
CASSLSQGRTEAFF
>once|-|15|TRBJ1-5|TRBV3-1/TRBV3-2
TGTGCCAGCAGTAGGGCTTTAGCGGGCAATCAGCCCCAGCATTTT
CASSRALAGNQPQHF
>-|-|13|TRBJ1-2|TRBV12-5
TGTGCTAGTGGTTTGGAGGACTACTATGGCTACACCTTC
CASGLEDYYGYTF
>-|-|13|TRBJ2-7|TRBV30
TGTGCCTGGAGTTTGGACCCTCCCTACGAGCAGTACTTC
CAWSLDPPYEQYF
>-|TRBD1|12|TRBJ1-2|TRBV6-5
TGTGCCAGCTCGGACAGGGCTGCTGGCTACACCTTC
CASSDRAAGYTF
>-|-|15|TRBJ1-5|TRBV5-6
TGTGCCAGCAGCTTTCCAAAACGGAGCAATCAGCCCCAGCATTTT
CASSFPKRSNQPQHF
>-|-|15|TRBJ1-2|TRBV12-2
TGTGCAAGTCGCTTATGGAAGAGGCGGAACTATGGCTACACCTTC
CASRLWKRRNYGYTF
>-|TRBD2|15|TRBJ2-2|TRBV19
TGTGCCAGTAGTTTTAAGCGGGGGAGGTCCGGGGAGCTGTTTTTT
CASSFKRGRSGELFF
>-|-|13|TRBJ2-5|TRBV10-3
TGTGCCATCAGCGACGGCCTCCAAGAGACCCAGTACTTC
CAISDGLQETQYF
>-|TRBD1|15|TRBJ1-1|TRBV7-7
TGTGCCAGCAGCTTAGAGGGTCGACAGGGCACTGAAGCTTTCTTT
CASSLEGRQGTEAFF